This is a list of T cell receptor beta chains from one sample in a study of blood T cell repertoires in COVID-19. Measured with immunoSEQ multiplex PCR; TCRdb has only the in-frame clones, and not every one. The sample holds approximately 220,000 clones; around 91% are singletons and the top ten take more than 13%. The material sequenced was PBMCs or T cells enriched from blood (not recorded which). These TCRs come from a man aged 25-40 years who had been exposed to COVID-19. CDR3s include the opening cysteine and the closing phenylalanine or tryptophan. The D gene is left open where the match is weak. Only part of the rows carry a size: once, few, many, or a class if the clone is expanded.

CDR3nt,CDR3aa,v_gene,abundance,j_gene,d_gene
TGTGCCAGCAGCTTACCGGGACAGGGTCGCTATGAGCAGTTCTTC,CASSLPGQGRYEQFF,TRBV7-2,NA,TRBJ2-1,TRBD1
TGTGCCAGCAGTTTGACGAACAAAGCCCTGGACAGGGCCTACGAGCAGTACTTC,CASSLTNKALDRAYEQYF,TRBV27,NA,TRBJ2-7,TRBD1
TGTGCCAGCACCGAAGGGGTGGCCGGAGTGCAGCCCCAGCATTTT,CASTEGVAGVQPQHF,TRBV6-5,NA,TRBJ1-5,NA
TGTGCCAGCAGCTTAGGGACAGATCCATCGATACACTACGAGCAGTACTTC,CASSLGTDPSIHYEQYF,TRBV7-9,few,TRBJ2-7,NA
TGTGCCAGCAGCCCGCGGACAGGGGGCATGGAAAAACTGTTTTTT,CASSPRTGGMEKLFF,TRBV7-9,NA,TRBJ1-4,TRBD1
TGTGCCAGCAGCTTTCTTCCGTTAAGCCCAGAAGCTTTCTTT,CASSFLPLSPEAFF,TRBV5-6,NA,TRBJ1-1,NA
TGTGCCAGCAGCATAGGACTAGCGGGGGGGATGAATGAGCAGTTCTTC,CASSIGLAGGMNEQFF,TRBV9,NA,TRBJ2-1,TRBD2
TGTGCCAGTAGTCGTAGTCCTAATGAAAAACTGTTTTTT,CASSRSPNEKLFF,TRBV19,NA,TRBJ1-4,NA
TGTGCCAGTAGGCCCCGGGGAACTGGGCTCTACGAGCAGTACTTC,CASRPRGTGLYEQYF,TRBV19,NA,TRBJ2-7,NA
TGCGCCAGCAGCCAAGATATTCAGGGAAGTGGCTACACCTTC,CASSQDIQGSGYTF,TRBV4-3,NA,TRBJ1-2,NA
TGCGCCAGCAGCCAAGCCCCCGGGGACTACGAGCAGTACTTC,CASSQAPGDYEQYF,TRBV4-1,few,TRBJ2-7,NA
TGTGCCAGTAGTATATCGAGCGGGGGGGGCAAAAACATTCAGTACTTC,CASSISSGGGKNIQYF,TRBV19,NA,TRBJ2-4,TRBD2
TGCGCCAGCAGCCAACTGGGGCTAGAACAGCCCCAGCATTTT,CASSQLGLEQPQHF,TRBV4-1,NA,TRBJ1-5,NA
TGTGCCAGCAGCCAGCAGGGGACAGGGAATTCACCCCTCCACTTT,CASSQQGTGNSPLHF,TRBV5-4,once,TRBJ1-6,TRBD1
TGTGCCAGCAGCGGGTCCGGAGGCCTTAATGAAAAACTGTTTTTT,CASSGSGGLNEKLFF,TRBV9,few,TRBJ1-4,NA
TGTGCCAGCAGCTTTGCCGCGACCGGGGATACGCAGTATTTT,CASSFAATGDTQYF,TRBV11-2,NA,TRBJ2-3,NA
TGTGCCAGCAGCCGAAGCGACAGTAATTCACCCCTCCACTTT,CASSRSDSNSPLHF,TRBV6-5,NA,TRBJ1-6,NA
TGCGCCAGCAGGGAAGGGGCATCAACCGACTCCTACGAGCAGTACTTC,CASREGASTDSYEQYF,TRBV5-1,NA,TRBJ2-7,NA
TGCGCCAGCAGCCAAGGGAGTGCCAGGAGGGGTTCCTCCTATAATTCACCCCTCCACTTT,CASSQGSARRGSSYNSPLHF,TRBV4-3,NA,TRBJ1-6,NA
TGTGCCAGTAGTACCAATCGAGGCGGGGAGCTGTTTTTT,CASSTNRGGELFF,TRBV19,NA,TRBJ2-2,NA
TGTGCCAGCAGCCAAAGACACCATCCCTACGAGCAGTACTTC,CASSQRHHPYEQYF,TRBV3-1/TRBV3-2,NA,TRBJ2-7,NA
TGTGCCAGCAGCAAGAAAAGGGGGGGAGACAGTCAGGCTGAAGCTTTCTTT,CASSKKRGGDSQAEAFF,TRBV21-1,NA,TRBJ1-1,NA
TGTGCCAGCAGTTTGCTACGGGATCAGCCCCAGCATTTT,CASSLLRDQPQHF,TRBV12-3/TRBV12-4,NA,TRBJ1-5,NA
TGTGCCAGCAGCATCTCAACAGGGTCACCCCTCCACTTT,CASSISTGSPLHF,TRBV11-2,NA,TRBJ1-6,NA